The 22 T cell receptor beta chains presented below share a single source sample, sequenced in a study of CD4 T cells in relation to SARS-CoV-2 and coronaviruses. Before the COVID-19 pandemic, during about 2011-2018, CD4+ T cells were taken from unexposed donors. CD4+ T cells were isolated from the cells after around eleven days of culture. TCRdb's copy holds only in-frame clones and misses some; the assay was immunoSEQ multiplex PCR. The sample includes 18,000 or so clones, over 65% of them seen just once. Their target antigens are unknown. The sequencing sample was made of CD4+ T cells from PBMCs, cultured in vitro. Every receptor here comes from a human donor in good health.

The V call is TRBV18, the J call TRBJ1-1; no clear D gene. Per germline, CDR1 KGHSH and CDR2 LQKENI. V was trimmed by 6 bases and J by 2 bases, leaving 16 bases between them. The CDR3 covers 15 residues. The CDR3 coding sequence is TGTGCCAGCTCGCGGGTGGAGCTCCTAAACACTGAAGCTTTCTTT. Translation gives CASSRVELLNTEAFF. Looking up the rest from reference TRBV18 and TRBJ1-1 gives the full variable domain: NAGVMQNPRHLVRRRGQEARLRCSPMKGHSHVYWYRQLPEEGLKFMVYLQKENIIDESGMPKERFSAEFPKEGPSILRIQQVVRGDSAAYFCASSRVELLNTEAFFGQGTRLTVV.

V is TRBV28 and J is TRBJ1-1; TRBD1 is a possible D gene (6 bases). Germline lookup yields CDR1 MDHEN and CDR2 SYDVKM. Trimming cost V 8 bases and J 1 base, with 8 bases left between them. The CDR3 is made up of 12 amino acids. CDR3 sequence: CASGGGNTEAFF. The CDR3 region has the DNA TGTGCCAGCGGAGGGGGGAACACTGAAGCTTTCTTT.

This chain's CDR3 is CASSSDTPEAFF. The DNA for the CDR3 is TGTGCCAGCAGCTCAGACACCCCTGAAGCTTTCTTT. The chain carries TRBV11-2 and TRBJ1-1; D unresolved. This CDR3 has 12 residues. Trimming took 4 bases from V and 6 from J, leaving 9 bases between them. Germline V gives CDR1 SGHAT, CDR2 FQNNGV.

This clone came up a few times. The rearrangement links TRBV10-3 to TRBJ2-2; unclear D gene. V was pared by 4 bases and J by 2 bases, with 14 bases between. Germline V CDR1 and CDR2: ENHRY, SYGVKD. The CDR3 totals 16 residues. This CDR3 reads CAISVLELINTGELFF. CDR3 sequence (DNA): TGTGCCATCAGTGTATTGGAATTGATTAACACCGGGGAGCTGTTTTTT.

The chain joins TRBV6-6 to TRBJ2-2; D gene ambiguous. Trimming left V 2 bases short and J 0 bases short, with 10 bases between. Germline V gene lookup returns CDR1 MNHNY and CDR2 SVGAGI (reference sequence). This CDR3 has 16 residues. DNA of the CDR3: TGTGCCAGCAGTTACACCAAAAACCCGAACACCGGGGAGCTGTTTTTT. This codes for CASSYTKNPNTGELFF.

The V call is TRBV4-1, the J call TRBJ2-5; the match to TRBD1 covers 12 bases. V gave up 5 bases and J gave up 5 bases; unmatched junction bases: 12. CDR1 is MGHRA, CDR2 YSYEKL, per germline. There are 17 residues in the CDR3. The chain's CDR3 is CASSYNTGTGGMETQYF. In DNA form, the CDR3 reads TGCGCCAGCAGCTATAATACCGGGACAGGGGGCATGGAGACCCAGTACTTC.

V gene TRBV5-1 combines with J gene TRBJ1-5, with 7 positions matching TRBD1. This CDR3 has 14 residues. In germline, CDR1 is SGHRS, CDR2 YFSETQ. The junction had 7 bases not matched to a gene; V was cut back by 7 bases and J by 3 bases. The CDR3 coding sequence is TGCGCCAGCCGCCCCGGGACAGCCAATCAGCCCCAGCATTTT. Protein product: CASRPGTANQPQHF.

CDR3 sequence (DNA): TGCACCAGCAGCCCCAAGACTAGCGGGAGTTGTACCCCCTACAATGAGCAGTTCTTC. Amino acids: CTSSPKTSGSCTPYNEQFF. The rearrangement links TRBV1 to TRBJ2-1; the table's TRBD2 call for D was not verified on the DNA. TRBV1 is a pseudogene. CDR3 size: 19 residues.

The V and J genes are TRBV2 and TRBJ2-1, with D uncertain. The CDR3 spans 13 residues. The V gene's germline CDR1 is SNHLY and CDR2 FYNNEI. Trimming stripped 5 bases from V and 5 bases from J, with 10 bases between. In DNA form, the CDR3 reads TGTGCCAGCAGTAATCAGGTTAACAATGAGCAGTTCTTC. Its translation: CASSNQVNNEQFF.

The chain carries TRBV2 and TRBJ2-5, with D perhaps being TRBD1 or TRBD2 (6 bases each). The CDR3 is made up of 14 amino acids. The V gene lost 6 bases and the J gene lost 4 bases, with 15 bases spanning the gap. Germline CDR1 SNHLY, CDR2 FYNNEI. The CDR3 region is CASRGGYQGETQYF. The CDR3 DNA follows: TGTGCCAGCAGAGGGGGGTATCAGGGAGAGACCCAGTACTTC.

The V call is TRBV5-4, the J call TRBJ2-7; 14 nucleotides match TRBD2. The germline CDR1 and CDR2 sequences are SGHNT and YYREEE (reference sequence). The CDR3 spans 16 residues. V lost 4 bases to trimming and J lost 4 bases; unmatched junction nucleotides: 7. The DNA of the CDR3 is TGTGCCAGCAGCCCCGCCGGGACTAGCGGGAGTTACGAGCAGTACTTC. It encodes CASSPAGTSGSYEQYF.

The chain combines TRBV28 with TRBJ1-4; tentatively, D is TRBD1 (5 bases). Looked up from germline, CDR1 is MDHEN and CDR2 is SYDVKM. The CDR3 contains 15 residues. V lost 5 bases and J 8 bases, leaving 18 bases between the germline ends. CDR3 in amino acids: CASSLSGSVREKLFF. The CDR3 region has the DNA TGTGCCAGCAGTCTATCAGGGAGTGTTCGGGAAAAACTGTTTTTT. The full variable domain, rest sourced from reference TRBV28 and TRBJ1-4, is DVKVTQSSRYLVKRTGEKVFLECVQDMDHENMFWYRQDPGLGLRLIYFSYDVKMKEKGDIPEGYSVSREKKERFSLILESASTNQTSMYLCASSLSGSVREKLFFGSGTQLSVL.

V is TRBV30 and J is TRBJ2-2; D gene ambiguous. Per the germline V gene, CDR1 is GTSNPN and CDR2 is SVGIG (reference sequence). Trimming took off 5 bases at V and 2 bases at J, with 15 bases between the two ends. This CDR3 comprises 15 residues. Here the CDR3 reads CAWGKAAVNTGELFF. The CDR3 bases are TGTGCCTGGGGGAAGGCAGCAGTTAACACCGGGGAGCTGTTTTTT.

This clone occurred a few times. The chain joins TRBV19 to TRBJ1-1; 10 bases line up with TRBD1. Germline-derived CDR1 and CDR2 are LNHDA and SQIVND (reference sequence). The CDR3 has 14 residues. Trimming removed 7 bases from V and 4 bases from J; junction bases left unmatched: 6. The CDR3 loop reads CASKTGGSITEAFF. The CDR3 DNA reads TGTGCCAGTAAGACAGGGGGCTCAATCACTGAAGCTTTCTTT. Based on the CDR3 plus reference TRBV19 and TRBJ1-1, the full variable domain is DGGITQSPKYLFRKEGQNVTLSCEQNLNHDAMYWYRQDPGQGLRLIYYSQIVNDFQKGDIAEGYSVSREKKESFPLTVTSAQKNPTAFYLCASKTGGSITEAFFGQGTRLTVV.

The chain couples TRBV25-1 to TRBJ1-2, with 8 bases that match TRBD1. The germline CDR1 and CDR2 sequences are MGHDK and SYGVNS. Losses at the gene ends were 6 bases for V and 8 bases for J; bases not matched to a gene: 14. The CDR3 loop spans 15 amino acids. CDR3 nucleotides: TGTGCCAGCAGGGGGGGAAGGACAGGGAGCTGGGGCTACACCTTC. It encodes CASRGGRTGSWGYTF.

CDR3 coding DNA: TGTGCCAGCAGCTTGCTCTCGGCGGGAGTAAACACAGATACGCAGTATTTT. As protein: CASSLLSAGVNTDTQYF. The V and J genes are TRBV5-6 and TRBJ2-3; TRBD2 matches at 7 bases. Looked up from germline, CDR1 is SGHDT and CDR2 is YYEEEE. This CDR3 region has 17 residues. V dropped 1 base and J dropped 2; count of bases not matched to a gene: 10.

This chain links TRBV10-3 with TRBJ2-3, with D maybe TRBD2 (6 bases). V was trimmed by 3 bases and J by 3 bases, leaving 10 bases between them. This CDR3 has 14 amino acids. Germline CDR1 and CDR2: ENHRY and SYGVKD. The CDR3: CAISDLAATDTQYF. As DNA, the CDR3 is TGTGCCATCAGTGATTTAGCGGCAACAGATACGCAGTATTTT.

The gene calls are TRBV7-2 and TRBJ2-3; TRBD2 agrees at 7 bases. J was trimmed by 1 base and V by 1 base; bases with no gene match: 8. CDR1 and CDR2 (germline): SGHTA, FQGNSA. The CDR3 consists of 17 residues. The CDR3 nucleotides read TGTGCCAGCAGCTTAGTCTTGGGAGGGCGAGGCACAGATACGCAGTATTTT. This encodes CASSLVLGGRGTDTQYF.

The CDR3 reads CASSLSAAGGPKTQYF. CDR3 nucleotide sequence: TGTGCCAGCAGTTTATCTGCCGCGGGAGGGCCAAAGACCCAGTACTTC. The chain has TRBV27 and TRBJ2-5; 9 positions agree with TRBD2. This CDR3 comprises 16 residues. The V and J ends lost 0 bases and 6 bases, in that order; junction bases with no gene match: 8. Per the germline V gene, CDR1 is MNHEY and CDR2 is SMNVEV (reference sequence).

V is TRBV18 and J is TRBJ2-1, with 10 bases lining up with TRBD2. The germline V gene encodes CDR1 KGHSH and CDR2 LQKENI. The CDR3 is 16 residues long. The junction had 6 bases not matched to a gene; V was cut back by 2 bases and J by 5 bases. The CDR3, as DNA: TGTGCCAGCTCACCAGTAGCGGGAGGATCCCACAATGAGCAGTTCTTC. This gives the protein CASSPVAGGSHNEQFF.

The genes are TRBV18 and TRBJ2-1; D could derive from TRBD1 or TRBD2 (5 bases each). The CDR3 is made up of 13 amino acids. V shed 5 bases and J shed 7 bases, with 12 bases lying between them. Germline CDR1 reads KGHSH; CDR2 reads LQKENI. CDR3 nucleotide sequence: TGTGCCAGCTCAACGGGACGGACTAATGAGCAGTTCTTC. The encoded protein is CASSTGRTNEQFF.

The chain joins TRBV24-1 to TRBJ1-1, with TRBD1 matching over 7 bases. The junction had 5 bases not matched to a gene; V was cut back by 10 bases and J by 1 base. Per the germline V gene, CDR1 is KGHDR and CDR2 is SFDVKD. There are 13 residues in the CDR3. This CDR3 reads CATQGQTNTEAFF. The CDR3 nucleotides read TGTGCCACTCAGGGACAGACGAACACTGAAGCTTTCTTT.